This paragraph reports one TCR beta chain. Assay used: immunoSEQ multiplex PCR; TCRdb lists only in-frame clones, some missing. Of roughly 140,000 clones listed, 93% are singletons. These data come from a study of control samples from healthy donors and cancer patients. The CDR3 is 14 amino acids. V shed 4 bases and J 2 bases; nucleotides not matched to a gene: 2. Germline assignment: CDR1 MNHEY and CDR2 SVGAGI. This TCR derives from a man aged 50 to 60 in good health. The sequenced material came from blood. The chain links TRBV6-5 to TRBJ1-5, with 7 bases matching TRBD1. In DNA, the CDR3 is TGTGCCAGCAGTTCGCAGGGGGGCAATCAGCCCCAGCATTTT. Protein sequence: CASSSQGGNQPQHF.